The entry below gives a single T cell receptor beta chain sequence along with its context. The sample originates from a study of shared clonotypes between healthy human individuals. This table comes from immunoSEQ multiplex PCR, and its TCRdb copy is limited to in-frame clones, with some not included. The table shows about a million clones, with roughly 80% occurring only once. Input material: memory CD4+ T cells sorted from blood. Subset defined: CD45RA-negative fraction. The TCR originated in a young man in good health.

CDR3 sequence (DNA): TGTGCCAGCAGCTTAGATGGGGCGGGAGGGTACCCCGGGGAGCTGTTTTTT. This encodes CASSLDGAGGYPGELFF. The V and J genes are TRBV11-2 and TRBJ2-2; 9 bases agree with TRBD2. V was clipped by 0 bases and J by 6 bases; unmatched bases: 8. Germline lookup yields CDR1 SGHAT and CDR2 FQNNGV. This CDR3 is built from 17 residues.